A single sample gave rise to the 21 T cell receptor beta chains below, sequenced in a study of T cell changes during pregnancy in multiple sclerosis. Here immunoSEQ multiplex PCR was the method, and the copy in TCRdb shows in-frame clones only, minus some. The sample shows some 40,000 clones, less than 90% of them seen only once. This specimen was CD4+ T cells from peripheral blood mononuclear cells, taken in the first trimester of pregnancy. Every receptor here comes from a female donor with multiple sclerosis, enrolled in a pregnancy study.

This clone came up a few times. The chain links TRBV11-2 to TRBJ1-1, with D possibly being TRBD1 (5 bases). There are 13 residues in the CDR3. Germline V gene lookup returns CDR1 SGHAT and CDR2 FQNNGV. The ends were cut back, 8 bases at V and 5 bases at J, with 15 bases in the middle. In nucleotides, the CDR3 is TGTGCCAGCGAAACCCCCCAGGGAACTGAAGCTTTCTTT. Its translation: CASETPQGTEAFF.

The chain uses TRBV5-1 and TRBJ1-2, with TRBD1 matching over 8 bases. The germline V gene has CDR1 SGHRS and CDR2 YFSETQ. V shed 4 bases, J shed 4 bases, and the junction held 9 bases outside the gene matches. The CDR3 contains 15 residues. The CDR3 reads CASSTQGQVTYGYTF. DNA of the CDR3: TGCGCCAGCAGCACCCAGGGACAGGTGACCTATGGCTACACCTTC. Full variable domain (rest looked up from reference TRBV5-1 and TRBJ1-2): KAGVTQTPRYLIKTRGQQVTLSCSPISGHRSVSWYQQTPGQGLQFLFEYFSETQRNKGNFPGRFSGRQFSNSRSEMNVSTLELGDSALYLCASSTQGQVTYGYTFGSGTRLTVV.

This sequence joins TRBV9 and TRBJ1-4; possibly TRBD1 for D (5 bases). Germline assignment: CDR1 SGDLS and CDR2 YYNGEE. CDR3 length equals 16 residues. V was cut by 3 bases and J by 0 bases, with 12 bases left in between. CDR3 loop: CASSAGTGATNEKLFF. The CDR3 bases are TGTGCCAGCAGCGCCGGGACGGGAGCAACTAATGAAAAACTGTTTTTT.

V and J are TRBV4-1 and TRBJ1-1, with a possible D match to TRBD1 (6 bases). This CDR3 has 19 residues. Germline V lookup: CDR1 MGHRA, CDR2 YSYEKL. V lost 0 bases and J lost 1, with 21 bases in between. The CDR3 bases are TGCGCCAGCAGCCAAGATCTTTTTGGTAACGGACAGCGGAACACTGAAGCTTTCTTT. It translates to CASSQDLFGNGQRNTEAFF.

This clone counts as medium-sized. The chain employs TRBV27 and TRBJ1-2; unclear D gene. V lost 3 bases and J 2 bases, leaving 7 bases between the germline ends. Looked up from germline, CDR1 is MNHEY and CDR2 is SMNVEV (reference sequence). This CDR3 comprises 13 residues. CDR3 region: CASSFEGNYGYTF. Written as DNA, the CDR3 is TGTGCCAGCAGTTTCGAGGGAAACTATGGCTACACCTTC.

This chain uses TRBV7-8 with TRBJ1-5; D is undetermined. The CDR3 is 12 amino acids. Germline V gene sequence: CDR1 SGHVS, CDR2 FQNEAQ. With 4 bases removed from V and 8 bases from J, the gap between germline ends came to 9 bases. CDR3 DNA sequence: TGTGCCAGCAGCTCCGGGAACAAGCCCCAGCATTTT. Amino acids: CASSSGNKPQHF.

The rearrangement uses TRBV19 and TRBJ1-1; TRBD1 is a possible D gene (5 bases). V lost 6 bases and J lost 0, with 11 bases in between. The CDR3 loop spans 14 amino acids. Germline CDR1 reads LNHDA; CDR2 reads SQIVND (reference sequence). The CDR3 is CASRNQGLNTEAFF. The CDR3 bases are TGTGCCAGTAGGAATCAGGGCTTGAACACTGAAGCTTTCTTT.

The chain couples TRBV5-1 to TRBJ2-1, with 9 positions matching TRBD2. The CDR3 is 17 amino acids. Trimming removed 0 bases from V and 0 bases from J; junction bases left unmatched: 4. Germline assignment: CDR1 SGHRS and CDR2 YFSETQ. The DNA of the CDR3 is TGCGCCAGCAGCTTGGCCGTGACTAGCGGCTCCTACAATGAGCAGTTCTTC. Protein: CASSLAVTSGSYNEQFF.

This chain joins TRBV5-1 and TRBJ1-5; D is possibly TRBD1 (5 bases). CDR1 SGHRS and CDR2 YFSETQ come from the germline V gene. The CDR3 is made up of 15 amino acids. The V end was cut by 0 bases, the J end by 5 bases, with 12 bases between. CDR3 loop: CASSLAGGVDQPQHF. The CDR3 DNA reads TGCGCCAGCAGCTTGGCCGGGGGAGTCGATCAGCCCCAGCATTTT.

The DNA of the CDR3 is TGTGCCAGCAGGGGTGGGACTGCGAAGAGCGATACGCAGTATTTT. It specifies CASRGGTAKSDTQYF. This chain connects TRBV11-3 to TRBJ2-3, with D possibly matching TRBD2 (6 bases). CDR3 length: 15 residues. Trimming took off 6 bases at V and 6 bases at J, with 19 bases between the two ends. Germline V lookup: CDR1 SGHNT, CDR2 YENEEA. Filled out from reference TRBV11-3 and TRBJ2-3, the complete variable domain reads EAGVVQSPRYKIIEKKQPVAFWCNPISGHNTLYWYLQNLGQGPELLIRYENEEAVDDSQLPKDRFSAERLKGVDSTLKIQPAELGDSAVYLCASRGGTAKSDTQYFGPGTRLTVL.

This clone was seen only once. V is TRBV27 and J is TRBJ1-5; possible D gene TRBD1, 6 bases. CDR3 length equals 13 residues. Trimming left V 5 bases short and J 4 bases short, with 9 bases between. CDR1 is MNHEY, CDR2 SMNVEV, per germline (reference sequence). The CDR3 sequence is CASSGQFNQPQHF. The CDR3 DNA reads TGTGCCAGCAGTGGACAGTTTAATCAGCCCCAGCATTTT.

The rearrangement uses TRBV4-1 and TRBJ1-2; 9 bases match TRBD1. The CDR3 extends over 16 amino acids. V shed 0 bases, J shed 2 bases, and the junction held 4 bases outside the gene matches. Germline assignment: CDR1 MGHRA and CDR2 YSYEKL. The CDR3 is CASSQDTGTGNYGYTF. The DNA for the CDR3 is TGCGCCAGCAGCCAAGACACCGGGACAGGGAACTATGGCTACACCTTC.

The chain is built from TRBV6-1 and TRBJ1-5; 9 bases align to TRBD1. Germline lookup yields CDR1 MNHNS and CDR2 SASEGT. This CDR3 comprises 15 residues. V lost 7 bases, J lost 9 bases, and 13 bases stayed unmatched. CDR3 residues: CASKADRGVRWPQHF. The CDR3 coding sequence is TGTGCCAGCAAGGCTGACAGGGGGGTAAGGTGGCCCCAGCATTTT.

The V call is TRBV19, the J call TRBJ2-5; tentatively, D is TRBD1 (6 bases). V shed 9 bases and J shed 9 bases, with 20 bases lying between them. The CDR3 totals 13 residues. Germline CDR1 LNHDA, CDR2 SQIVND (reference sequence). As DNA, the CDR3 is TGTGCCAGCACCGCAGGGGTAAGCCAGCCCCAGTACTTC. Translating it yields CASTAGVSQPQYF.

The chain is built from TRBV4-2 and TRBJ1-4, with 9 bases aligning to TRBD1. The V segment lost 3 bases and the J segment 6 bases; nucleotides outside the gene matches: 5. The CDR3 has 15 residues. Germline assignment: CDR1 LGHNA and CDR2 YNFKEQ. DNA of the CDR3: TGTGCCAGCAGCCAGTCACAGGGGGCTGATGAAAAACTGTTTTTT. It codes for CASSQSQGADEKLFF.

The rearrangement links TRBV19 to TRBJ1-5; TRBD1 matches at 8 bases. V was clipped by 6 bases and J by 3 bases; unmatched bases: 7. The CDR3 loop spans 15 amino acids. The germline V gene encodes CDR1 LNHDA and CDR2 SQIVND (reference sequence). CDR3 coding DNA: TGTGCCAGTAGAGTGGGGACAGGATCCAATCAGCCCCAGCATTTT. Translation gives CASRVGTGSNQPQHF.

The chain uses TRBV30 and TRBJ1-6; perhaps TRBD1 as D (5 bases). The CDR3 extends over 16 amino acids. The germline V gene encodes CDR1 GTSNPN and CDR2 SVGIG (reference sequence). The V and J ends lost 0 bases and 3 bases respectively, with 12 bases between them. The CDR3 region is CAWSVYRNLYNSPLHF. For the CDR3, the DNA is TGTGCCTGGAGTGTATACAGGAATCTCTATAATTCACCCCTCCACTTT.

The chain recombines TRBV9 with TRBJ1-1, with 8 bases lining up with TRBD1. The CDR3 length is 15 residues. Germline assignment: CDR1 SGDLS and CDR2 YYNGEE. J was trimmed by 9 bases and V by 0 bases; bases with no gene match: 10. For the CDR3, the DNA is TGTGCCAGCAGCGTAGAGGTAGGGGGACAGGATAAAGCTTTCTTT. Its translation: CASSVEVGGQDKAFF.

As regards this clone: This CDR3 is also generated by other DNA sequences in the sample. The chain couples TRBV2 to TRBJ2-1; TRBD1 might be the D (5 bases). V shed 2 bases and J shed 6 bases, with 11 bases lying between them. From germline, CDR1 is SNHLY and CDR2 FYNNEI. The CDR3 has 14 residues. CDR3 amino acids: CASSEQGPSNEQFF. The CDR3, as DNA: TGTGCCAGCAGTGAACAGGGTCCCTCCAATGAGCAGTTCTTC.

This chain links TRBV2 with TRBJ1-5; possible D gene TRBD1, 6 bases. V lost 5 bases and J lost 9, with 20 bases in between. Germline loops: CDR1 SNHLY, CDR2 FYNNEI. The CDR3 runs to 15 residues. Written as DNA, the CDR3 is TGTGCCAGCAGTCTGGCGGTGCAGGGGTGGACGCCCCAGCATTTT. This encodes CASSLAVQGWTPQHF.

This clone was seen just once. The gene calls are TRBV18 and TRBJ1-4; TRBD1 matches 9 bases. Germline CDR1 and CDR2: KGHSH and LQKENI. The CDR3 length is 15 residues. V trimming: 3 bases; J trimming: 8 bases; junction bases outside the gene matches: 7. The CDR3 bases are TGTGCCAGCTCACCTAGTCCGGACAGGGGAGAAAAACTGTTTTTT. Its translation: CASSPSPDRGEKLFF.